The sequence of this T cell receptor (beta chain) was determined in a study of cytomegalovirus exposure and HLA in healthy donors. Study-level findings and limits: TCR beta chains numbering approximately 150 were designated cytomegalovirus-associated. Most TCR sequences were uncommon, yet certain public TCRs appeared in many donors.

Worth noting for this clone: No antigen is known for it.

CDR3 length: 13 amino acids. The germline V gene has CDR1 MDHEN and CDR2 SYDVKM. V was pared by 5 bases and J by 6 bases, with 11 bases between. Clones were sequenced by immunoSEQ multiplex PCR, and TCRdb holds only the in-frame ones, with some missing. The sample has about 240,000 clones; approximately 86% are singletons. The chain carries TRBV28 and TRBJ2-1; perhaps TRBD1 as D (5 bases). The source of this sequence is a woman aged 25 to 39 in good health and CMV-seropositive. Sequenced material: PBMCs. CDR3 loop: CASSPPQGNEQFF. CDR3 coding DNA: TGTGCCAGCAGTCCGCCTCAGGGCAATGAGCAGTTCTTC.